Sequencing of this T cell receptor (beta chain) was carried out in a study of PD-1 blockade in mismatch repair-deficient tumors. Study-wide results and caveats: After pembrolizumab, tumor-resident clones rose rapidly, then generally contracted before radiologic responses.

On this clone itself: The antigen is undetermined.

Measured with immunoSEQ multiplex PCR; TCRdb has only the in-frame clones, and not every one. The data hold some 49,000 clones, with over 75% observed a single time. Germline CDR1 and CDR2: SGHRS and YFSETQ. V dropped 0 bases and J dropped 7 bases, with 10 bases sitting between them. The CDR3 length is 14 residues. The chain is built from TRBV5-1 and TRBJ2-2, with unresolved D. The starting material was PBMCs, obtained before pembrolizumab treatment. This sequence was found in an adult with mismatch repair-deficient cancer. CDR3 sequence (DNA): TGCGCCAGCAGCTTGGATGGGGATATCGGGGAGCTGTTTTTT. Amino acid sequence: CASSLDGDIGELFF.